The 2 T cell receptor beta chains presented below share a single source sample, sequenced in a study of blood T cell repertoires in COVID-19. The assay was immunoSEQ multiplex PCR, and TCRdb's table has in-frame clones only and misses some. The sample carries about 210,000 clones, around 80% recorded once. Sequenced sample: peripheral blood. The origin of the receptors is a woman aged 40-49 years with acute or convalescent COVID-19.

In nucleotides, the CDR3 is TGTGCCAGCAGTGAAGTCAGCGGGGGTCGCCACGAGCAGTACTTC. It codes for CASSEVSGGRHEQYF. This chain links TRBV2 with TRBJ2-7, with 8 bases lining up with TRBD2. There are 15 residues in the CDR3. Germline assignment: CDR1 SNHLY and CDR2 FYNNEI. V lost 1 base, J lost 5 bases, and 7 bases stayed unmatched.

A single count supports this clone. The J gene is TRBJ2-7, the V gene TRBV27; possible D gene TRBD2, 5 bases. V dropped 5 bases and J dropped 5 bases, with 10 bases sitting between them. Germline-derived CDR1 and CDR2 are MNHEY and SMNVEV (reference sequence). This CDR3 contains 12 residues. CDR3 nucleotide sequence: TGTGCCAGCAGTCCCCTCGGGGACGAGCAGTACTTC. The encoded protein is CASSPLGDEQYF.